There are many counts of the clone carrying this T cell receptor (beta chain). Its specificity is unknown. The length of the CDR3 is 15 residues. Germline CDR1 reads SGHTA; CDR2 reads FQGNSA. V lost 2 bases and J 5 bases, leaving 15 bases between the germline ends. The sample belongs to a study of Graves' ophthalmopathy and Graves' hyperthyroidism. General study findings and limits: Most expanded clonotypes in thyroid above 0.001 frequency also showed up in blood.

As the template, RNA transcripts were used to amplify TCR beta CDR3 regions. HTBI-primed RT-PCR formed the first round, and a multiplex PCR formed the second. TCRdb ran MiXCR on the multiplex PCR reads and lists one entry per CDR3 protein. Seen here are 350,000 to 450,000 distinct CDR3 sequences, 21% observed once, and the top ten hold around 3.2%. Serum thyroxine and TRAb, along with clinical symptoms, thyroid ultrasound and orbital computed tomography, were what diagnosis relied on. This TCR derives from a woman younger than 35 with stable Graves' hyperthyroidism. The chain has TRBV7-2 and TRBJ1-1, with D maybe TRBD1 (6 bases). The sequenced sample was peripheral blood. The CDR3 reads CASSLSFGGTTEAFF. The CDR3 bases are TGTGCCAGCAGCTTAAGTTTCGGGGGGACAACTGAAGCTTTCTTT.